This TCR beta chain was observed in a study of radiotherapy plus CTLA-4 blockade in lung cancer. Repertoires were generated with immunoSEQ multiplex PCR, while TCRdb's copy carries only in-frame clones and drops some. The repertoire holds under 90,000 clones, with 72% as singletons. The germline CDR1 and CDR2 sequences are SEHNR and FQNEAQ (reference sequence). The CDR3 has 16 amino acids. The junction had 6 bases not matched to a gene; V was cut back by 0 bases and J by 5 bases. This clone was seen only a few times. The chain couples TRBV7-9 to TRBJ1-3; 8 bases are shared with TRBD1. Sequencing was performed on peripheral blood, taken from a patient treated with radiotherapy plus ipilimumab. This receptor was identified in a human donor with non-small cell lung cancer that progressed on radiotherapy plus ipilimumab. CDR3 DNA: TGTGCCAGCAGCTTAGCGACTAGGACAGGGAGAAACACCATATATTTT. Translation gives CASSLATRTGRNTIYF. The full variable domain, in which reference TRBV7-9 and TRBJ1-3 provide the parts outside the CDR3, is DTGVSQNPRHKITKRGQNVTFRCDPISEHNRLYWYRQTLGQGPEFLTYFQNEAQLEKSRLLSDRFSAERPKGSFSTLEIQRTEQGDSAMYLCASSLATRTGRNTIYFGEGSWLTVV.